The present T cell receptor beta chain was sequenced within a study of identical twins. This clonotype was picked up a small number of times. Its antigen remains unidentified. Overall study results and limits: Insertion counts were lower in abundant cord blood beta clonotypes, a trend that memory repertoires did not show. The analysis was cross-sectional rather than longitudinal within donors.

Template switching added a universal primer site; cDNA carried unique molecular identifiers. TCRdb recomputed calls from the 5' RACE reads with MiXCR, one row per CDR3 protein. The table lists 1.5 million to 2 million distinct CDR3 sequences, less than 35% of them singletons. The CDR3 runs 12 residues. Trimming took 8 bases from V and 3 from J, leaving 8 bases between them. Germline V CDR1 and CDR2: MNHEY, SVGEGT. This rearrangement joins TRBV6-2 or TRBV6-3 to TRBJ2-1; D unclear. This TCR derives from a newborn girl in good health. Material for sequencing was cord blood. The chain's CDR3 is CASALRYNEQFF. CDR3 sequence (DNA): TGTGCCAGCGCACTGCGCTACAATGAGCAGTTCTTC.